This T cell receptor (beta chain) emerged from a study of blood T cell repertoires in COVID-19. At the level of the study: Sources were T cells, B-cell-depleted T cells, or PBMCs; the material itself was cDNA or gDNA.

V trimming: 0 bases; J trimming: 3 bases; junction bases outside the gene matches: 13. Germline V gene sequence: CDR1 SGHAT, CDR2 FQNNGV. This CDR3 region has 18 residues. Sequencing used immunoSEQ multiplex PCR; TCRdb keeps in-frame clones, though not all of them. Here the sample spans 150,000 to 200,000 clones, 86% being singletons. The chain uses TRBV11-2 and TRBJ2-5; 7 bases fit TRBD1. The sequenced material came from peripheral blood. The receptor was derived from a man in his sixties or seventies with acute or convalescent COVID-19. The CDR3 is CASSLDATWDSYKETQYF. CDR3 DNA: TGTGCCAGCAGCTTAGATGCAACGTGGGACAGCTACAAAGAGACCCAGTACTTC. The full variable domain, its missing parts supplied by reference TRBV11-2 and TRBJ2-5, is EAGVAQSPRYKIIEKRQSVAFWCNPISGHATLYWYQQILGQGPKLLIQFQNNGVVDDSQLPKDRFSAERLKGVDSTLKIQPAKLEDSAVYLCASSLDATWDSYKETQYFGPGTRLLVL.